Shown below are 21 T cell receptor beta chains from a single sample sequenced in a study of CD8 T cells in Susac syndrome. After extraction with the RNeasy kit, about 0.45 to 1 ug of the RNA was reverse transcribed using random hexamers. TCRdb processed the immunoSEQ multiplex PCR reads anew with MiXCR; each CDR3 protein has one entry. This table holds 200,000 to 250,000 distinct CDR3 sequences, roughly 96% found once. The material sequenced was CD4+ T cells from PBMCs. The receptors here all came from a human donor with multiple sclerosis.

This chain links TRBV7-3 with TRBJ2-3, with D possibly called TRBD1 or TRBD2 (5 bases each). This CDR3 comprises 12 residues. Deletions cut 6 bases from V and 5 bases from J, with 9 bases between. Germline values: CDR1 SGHTA, CDR2 FQGTGA. CDR3 in amino acids: CASSPGRDTQYF. The CDR3, as DNA: TGTGCCAGCAGTCCGGGGCGAGATACGCAGTATTTT. Full variable domain (rest looked up from reference TRBV7-3 and TRBJ2-3): GAGVSQTPSNKVTEKGKYVELRCDPISGHTALYWYRQSLGQGPEFLIYFQGTGAADDSGLPNDRFFAVRPEGSVSTLKIQRTERGDSAVYLCASSPGRDTQYFGPGTRLTVL.

This sequence joins TRBV3-1 and TRBJ2-1; D is uncertain. V lost 3 bases to trimming and J lost 9 bases, with 15 bases between them. Per germline, CDR1 LGHDT and CDR2 YNNKEL (reference sequence). This CDR3 comprises 14 residues. DNA for the CDR3: TGTGCCAGCAGCCAGACAAACGAAGGCGGTGAGCAGTTCTTC. Encoded protein: CASSQTNEGGEQFF.

This clonotype showed up just a few times. The chain has TRBV7-6 and TRBJ1-3; D unclear. Germline CDR1 SGHVS, CDR2 FNYEAQ. CDR3 length: 15 residues. V lost 5 bases, J lost 0 bases, and 11 bases lay in between. CDR3 sequence: CASSPGPNSGNTIYF. CDR3 DNA sequence: TGTGCCAGCAGCCCCGGGCCGAACTCTGGAAACACCATATATTTT.

A note on this clonotype: One end of the junction is discordant with germline, which a read error may explain. V gene TRBV3-1 combines with J gene TRBJ1-1, with 9 bases that match TRBD1. This CDR3 comprises 12 residues. Germline V CDR1 and CDR2: LGHDT, YNNKEL (reference sequence). The CDR3 DNA sequence: TGTGCCAGCAGCGATGCCGGGACAGGGCGGATCTTT. It encodes CASSDAGTGRIF.

This clonotype came up once. This chain joins TRBV5-4 and TRBJ2-1, with D perhaps matching TRBD2 (5 bases). Per the germline V gene, CDR1 is SGHNT and CDR2 is YYREEE (reference sequence). Between the trimmed V and J ends, which lost 4 bases and 10 bases, there was a span of 15 bases. The CDR3 has 13 residues. CDR3 sequence (DNA): TGTGCCAGCAGCCGAGGGTTAGGTCGGGAGCAGTTCTTC. This sequence encodes CASSRGLGREQFF.

V gene TRBV15 combines with J gene TRBJ1-2, with TRBD1 as a possible D gene (5 bases). The CDR3 length is 15 residues. Looked up from germline, CDR1 is LNHNV and CDR2 is YYDKDF (reference sequence). V dropped 0 bases and J dropped 4 bases, with 12 bases sitting between them. The CDR3 loop reads CATSRDRVQVYGYTF. The CDR3 DNA reads as TGTGCCACCAGCAGAGATCGGGTACAGGTCTATGGCTACACCTTC.

This clonotype was picked up a small number of times. This chain joins TRBV27 and TRBJ2-5; D not certain. V dropped 3 bases and J dropped 7 bases, with 6 bases sitting between them. CDR3 length: 11 residues. Germline CDR1 MNHEY, CDR2 SMNVEV (reference sequence). The CDR3 bases are TGTGCCAGCAGTTTGGGTCGGACCCAGTACTTC. Amino acid sequence: CASSLGRTQYF.

The V gene is TRBV15, the J gene TRBJ1-5; D possibly corresponds to TRBD1 (6 bases). The CDR3 covers 16 residues. The germline CDR1 and CDR2 sequences are LNHNV and YYDKDF (reference sequence). Trimming pared 2 bases from V and 1 base from J, leaving 12 bases between. The CDR3 DNA is TGTGCCACCAGCAGAACCGGACAGAGAAGCAATCAGCCCCAGCATTTT. As protein: CATSRTGQRSNQPQHF.

This chain joins TRBV27 and TRBJ1-5, with no clear D. The CDR3 loop spans 13 amino acids. The V end was cut by 8 bases, the J end by 5 bases, with 13 bases between. The germline gives CDR1 MNHEY, CDR2 SMNVEV (reference sequence). DNA of the CDR3: TGTGCCAGCGCCTGGACGAGGGATCAGCCCCAGCATTTT. This encodes CASAWTRDQPQHF.

The J gene is TRBJ1-4, the V gene TRBV9, with D maybe TRBD1 (5 bases). The CDR3 contains 15 residues. Trimming shortened V by 4 bases and J by 8 bases, and 18 bases separated the two germline ends. Germline V gene lookup returns CDR1 SGDLS and CDR2 YYNGEE. The DNA for the CDR3 is TGTGCCAGCAGCCCCCGCGGGCAGGCAGGGGAAAAACTGTTTTTT. Residues: CASSPRGQAGEKLFF.

The chain links TRBV20-1 to TRBJ1-1; D might be TRBD1 (5 bases). Germline CDR1 reads DFQATT; CDR2 reads SNEGSKA (reference sequence). CDR3 size: 14 residues. Trimming left V 0 bases short and J 1 base short, with 9 bases between. The CDR3 here is CSARDPTANTEAFF. The CDR3 DNA is TGCAGTGCTAGAGACCCGACAGCGAACACTGAAGCTTTCTTT.

The chain employs TRBV15 and TRBJ1-5; D unclear. CDR3 length: 14 residues. The germline V gene encodes CDR1 LNHNV and CDR2 YYDKDF (reference sequence). The V gene lost 0 bases and the J gene lost 3 bases, with 6 bases spanning the gap. The chain's CDR3 is CATSRDRYNQPQHF. The DNA of the CDR3 is TGTGCCACCAGCAGAGATAGATACAATCAGCCCCAGCATTTT.

The V gene is TRBV7-6, the J gene TRBJ2-7; TRBD1 agrees at 11 bases. The CDR3 consists of 15 residues. Germline CDR1 and CDR2: SGHVS and FNYEAQ. After removal of 5 bases from V and 2 bases from J, the junction contained 5 bases not matched to a gene. The CDR3 protein is CASSPRGQGAYEQYF. The CDR3 DNA reads as TGTGCCAGCAGCCCCAGGGGACAGGGGGCCTACGAGCAGTACTTC.

This chain connects TRBV28 to TRBJ2-5; D may correspond to TRBD1 or TRBD2 (5 bases each). Germline V gives CDR1 MDHEN, CDR2 SYDVKM. Trimming cost V 7 bases and J 1 base, with 10 bases left between them. The CDR3 has 13 residues. The CDR3 nucleotides read TGTGCCAGCATTCCGGGGACCCAAGAGACCCAGTACTTC. Translating gives CASIPGTQETQYF.

A single count supports this clonotype. This chain uses TRBV6-1 with TRBJ2-3; 12 bases are a match to TRBD2. Germline CDR1 is MNHNS and CDR2 is SASEGT. Unmatched junction bases numbered 8, after V lost 6 bases and J lost 4 bases. The CDR3 consists of 16 residues. The CDR3 DNA reads TGTGCCAGCAGGTCCGGACTAGCGGGAAGCTCAGATACGCAGTATTTT. Translated: CASRSGLAGSSDTQYF.

The V and J genes are TRBV29-1 and TRBJ1-1; the D gene is possibly TRBD1 (6 bases). In germline, CDR1 is SQVTM, CDR2 ANQGSEA. This CDR3 contains 13 residues. V dropped 2 bases and J dropped 4 bases, with 11 bases sitting between them. The CDR3 region has the DNA TGCAGCGTTGAATCCCCAGGGGTCACTGAAGCTTTCTTT. Its translation: CSVESPGVTEAFF.

V gene TRBV28 combines with J gene TRBJ2-7, with a weak D call TRBD1 (6 bases). Germline loops: CDR1 MDHEN, CDR2 SYDVKM. Deletions cut 2 bases from V and 1 base from J, with 12 bases between. This CDR3 region has 15 residues. This CDR3 reads CASSLRYRDSYEQYF. CDR3 coding DNA: TGTGCCAGCAGTTTAAGGTACAGGGATTCCTACGAGCAGTACTTC.

The genes are TRBV30 and TRBJ1-3, with D perhaps TRBD1 (5 bases). The CDR3 spans 15 residues. The V end was cut by 0 bases, the J end by 0 bases, with 9 bases between. Germline V gene sequence: CDR1 GTSNPN, CDR2 SVGIG (reference sequence). The CDR3 spells CAWSVGRDSGNTIYF. The DNA of the CDR3 is TGTGCCTGGAGTGTCGGCAGGGACTCTGGAAACACCATATATTTT.

The V and J genes are TRBV19 and TRBJ2-3; tentatively, D is TRBD1 (5 bases). Germline V gives CDR1 LNHDA, CDR2 SQIVND (reference sequence). V was cut by 5 bases and J by 6 bases, with 15 bases left in between. The length of the CDR3 is 14 residues. The CDR3 here is CASSSREGWDTQYF. The CDR3 bases are TGTGCCAGTAGTTCCAGGGAAGGATGGGATACGCAGTATTTT.

The chain links TRBV20-1 to TRBJ2-7; 9 bases map to TRBD1. The CDR3 sequence is 14 residues long. With 3 bases clipped from V and 4 bases from J, the junction kept 7 bases outside the gene matches. Germline CDR1 DFQATT, CDR2 SNEGSKA (reference sequence). The DNA of the CDR3 is TGCAGTGCTAGGGGACAGGGCTTAACGTACGAGCAGTACTTC. This gives the protein CSARGQGLTYEQYF.

The rearrangement uses TRBV10-3 and TRBJ2-5; the match to TRBD1 covers 9 bases. CDR1 and CDR2 (germline): ENHRY, SYGVKD. The CDR3 is 14 amino acids. After removal of 10 bases from V and 1 base from J, the junction contained 7 bases not matched to a gene. Written as DNA, the CDR3 is TGTGCCACAGAGCCGGGACAGGGCCAAGAGACCCAGTACTTC. This sequence encodes CATEPGQGQETQYF.